This T cell receptor (beta chain) was captured by sequencing in a study of blood T cell repertoires in COVID-19. Study information: The cDNA or gDNA used as material had been derived from T cells, B-cell-depleted T cells, or PBMCs.

Original processing methods: For nucleated cells, counts were estimated from reference gene primer amplification. Sequencing used immunoSEQ multiplex PCR; TCRdb keeps in-frame clones, though not all of them. The V and J calls and clone size come from that table; D and trimming were worked out from the DNA. The table has approximately 400,000 clones, 89% seen once; the top ten hold 0.95% to 1.5%. The length of the CDR3 is 15 residues. Trimming cost V 1 base and J 2 bases, with 8 bases left between them. Per the germline V gene, CDR1 is MNHNY and CDR2 is SVGAGI (reference sequence). The sequenced sample was peripheral blood. This sequence was found in a middle-aged man with acute or convalescent COVID-19. This chain connects TRBV6-6 to TRBJ1-4; no clear D gene. The CDR3 bases are TGTGCCAGCAGTTACTATCCAGCGACTAATGAAAAACTGTTTTTT. Protein sequence: CASSYYPATNEKLFF.